This T cell receptor beta chain was obtained from a study of human T cells and chemical hapten exposure. About the study: Largely, small differences in pooled library volume made per-sample TCR yields vary.

The germline gives CDR1 SGHVS, CDR2 FQNEAQ. V lost 5 bases to trimming and J lost 0 bases, with 11 bases between them. The CDR3 consists of 15 residues. The study's library attached unique molecular identifiers to single cDNA molecules. In the original processing: Across samples, TCR counts had a median of about 92,000 and ranged from roughly 23,224 to 690,600. TCRdb re-called the 5' RACE reads with MiXCR, one entry per CDR3 protein. These V and J calls derive from TCRdb rather than the authors' analysis. The sample gives 80,000 or so distinct CDR3 sequences, about a sixth of which show up once; over 6.5% is in the top ten. This clonotype was detected a few times. Its antigen is as yet unknown. Study-wide points: The number of TCRs above 1 in 1000 frequency did not change after DPC sensitization.

Sequencing started from total RNA isolated from unfractionated whole blood. The clonotype comes from a female donor in good health. This sequence joins TRBV7-8 and TRBJ2-1, with D hard to call. The chain's CDR3 is CASSQDLSSYNEQFF. The CDR3 DNA reads TGTGCCAGCAGCCAAGACTTAAGCTCCTACAATGAGCAGTTCTTC.